These 5 T cell receptor beta chains originate from one sample sequenced in a study of blood T cell repertoires in COVID-19. Using immunoSEQ multiplex PCR, the repertoire was profiled, and TCRdb retains in-frame clones only, with some absent. The table shows approximately 230,000 clones, with about 79% occurring only once. The material sequenced was peripheral blood. All receptors derive from a man older than 75 with acute or convalescent COVID-19.

The chain links TRBV6-5 to TRBJ1-2; the D is unclear. V was cut by 4 bases and J by 4 bases, with 7 bases left in between. The CDR3 consists of 12 residues. CDR1 and CDR2 from the germline V gene are MNHEY and SVGAGI. DNA of the CDR3: TGTGCCAGCAGTTCTCAGGTCTATGGCTACACCTTC. Translated, it gives CASSSQVYGYTF.

V gene TRBV4-2 combines with J gene TRBJ2-7; 10 nucleotides agree with TRBD1. CDR3 length equals 17 residues. Germline CDR1 LGHNA, CDR2 YNFKEQ. The junction had 14 bases not matched to a gene; V was cut back by 4 bases and J by 5 bases. Here the CDR3 reads CASSPNGVGQGGNEQYF. The CDR3 DNA sequence: TGTGCCAGCAGCCCCAATGGCGTAGGACAGGGGGGCAACGAGCAGTACTTC.

The chain combines TRBV28 with TRBJ2-5; TRBD1 aligns across 7 bases. This CDR3 contains 16 residues. Germline V gene data show CDR1 as MDHEN and CDR2 as SYDVKM. J was trimmed by 1 base and V by 5 bases; bases with no gene match: 10. The CDR3 sequence is CASSAPRGQTQETQYF. The CDR3, as DNA: TGTGCCAGCAGTGCCCCGAGGGGACAGACCCAAGAGACCCAGTACTTC.

The rearrangement links TRBV30 to TRBJ2-5; a weak D match, TRBD2 (6 bases). The germline V and J ends were trimmed by 3 bases and 6 bases, with 17 bases remaining between them. The CDR3 is made up of 14 amino acids. Germline-derived CDR1 and CDR2 are GTSNPN and SVGIG (reference sequence). CDR3 amino acids: CAWRYRGGRKTQYF. Written as DNA, the CDR3 is TGTGCCTGGAGGTACCGTGGGGGGAGGAAGACCCAGTACTTC.

The chain couples TRBV3-1 (or the pseudogene TRBV3-2) to TRBJ2-1; 10 positions match TRBD2. The CDR3 is 15 amino acids. The germline V gene has CDR1 LGHDT and CDR2 YNNKEL (reference sequence). V lost 6 bases, J lost 10 bases, and 12 bases stayed unmatched. CDR3 DNA sequence: TGTGCCAGCAGTCTTAGCGGGAGGAAGGGTATGGAGCAGTTCTTC. Residues: CASSLSGRKGMEQFF.